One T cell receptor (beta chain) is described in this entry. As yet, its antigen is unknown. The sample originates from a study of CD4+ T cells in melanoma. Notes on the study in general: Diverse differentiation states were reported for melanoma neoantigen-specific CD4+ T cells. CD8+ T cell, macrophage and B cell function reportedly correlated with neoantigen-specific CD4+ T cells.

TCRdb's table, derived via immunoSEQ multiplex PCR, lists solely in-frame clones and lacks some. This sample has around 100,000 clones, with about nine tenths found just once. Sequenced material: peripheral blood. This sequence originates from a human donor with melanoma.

CDR3 region: CASSTRGMGYQETQYF. CDR3 nucleotide sequence: TGTGCCAGCTCGACCAGGGGAATGGGCTACCAAGAGACCCAGTACTTC. This chain links TRBV7-6 with TRBJ2-5; D is possibly TRBD1 (6 bases). Deletions cut 8 bases from V and 0 bases from J, with 19 bases between. Per germline, CDR1 SGHVS and CDR2 FNYEAQ. CDR3 length: 16 amino acids.